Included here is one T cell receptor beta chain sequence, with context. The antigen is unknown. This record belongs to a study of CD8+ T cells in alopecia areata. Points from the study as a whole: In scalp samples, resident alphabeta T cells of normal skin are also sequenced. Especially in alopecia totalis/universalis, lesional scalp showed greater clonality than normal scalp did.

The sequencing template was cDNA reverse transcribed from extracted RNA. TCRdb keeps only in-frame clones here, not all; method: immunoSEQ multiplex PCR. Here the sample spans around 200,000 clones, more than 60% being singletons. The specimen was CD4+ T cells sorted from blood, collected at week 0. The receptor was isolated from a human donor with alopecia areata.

As DNA, the CDR3 is TGTGCCAGCAGCGTAGGAACAGGGGCAAATTCACCCCTCCACTTT. It translates to CASSVGTGANSPLHF. The rearrangement joins TRBV9 to TRBJ1-6, with 7 bases fitting TRBD1. Germline V gene data show CDR1 as SGDLS and CDR2 as YYNGEE. V shed 0 bases, J shed 7 bases, and the junction held 4 bases outside the gene matches. The CDR3 is 15 amino acids. The full variable domain, with the rest looked up from reference TRBV9 and TRBJ1-6, is DSGVTQTPKHLITATGQRVTLRCSPRSGDLSVYWYQQSLDQGLQFLIQYYNGEERAKGNILERFSAQQFPDLHSELNLSSLELGDSALYFCASSVGTGANSPLHFGNGTRLTVT.